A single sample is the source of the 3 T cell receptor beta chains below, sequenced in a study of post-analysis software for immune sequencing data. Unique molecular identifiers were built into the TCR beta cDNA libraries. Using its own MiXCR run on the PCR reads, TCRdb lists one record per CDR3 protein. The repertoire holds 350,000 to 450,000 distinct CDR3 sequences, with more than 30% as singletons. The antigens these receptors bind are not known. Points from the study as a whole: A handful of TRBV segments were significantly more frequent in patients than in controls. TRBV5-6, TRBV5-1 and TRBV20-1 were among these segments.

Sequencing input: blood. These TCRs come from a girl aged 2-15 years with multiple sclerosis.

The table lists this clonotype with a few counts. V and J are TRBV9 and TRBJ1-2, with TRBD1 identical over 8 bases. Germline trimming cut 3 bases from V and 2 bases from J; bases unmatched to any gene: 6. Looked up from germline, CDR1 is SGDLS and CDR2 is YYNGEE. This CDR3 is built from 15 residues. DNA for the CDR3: TGTGCCAGCAGCGCCTCAGGGGGCGTAAACTATGGCTACACCTTC. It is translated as CASSASGGVNYGYTF.

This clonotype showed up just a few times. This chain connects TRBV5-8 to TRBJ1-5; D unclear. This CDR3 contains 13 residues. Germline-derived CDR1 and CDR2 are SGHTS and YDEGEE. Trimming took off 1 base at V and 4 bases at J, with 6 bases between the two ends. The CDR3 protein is CASSLWRNQPQHF. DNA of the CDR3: TGTGCCAGCAGCTTGTGGAGAAATCAGCCCCAGCATTTT.

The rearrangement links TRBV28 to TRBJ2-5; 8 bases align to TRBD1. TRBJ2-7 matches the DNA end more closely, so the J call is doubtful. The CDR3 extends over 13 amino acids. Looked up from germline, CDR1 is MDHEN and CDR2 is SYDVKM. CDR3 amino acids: CASSLDRVNEQYF. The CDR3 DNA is TGTGCCAGCAGTTTGGACAGGGTCAACGAGCAGTACTTC.